What follows are 20 T cell receptor beta chains derived from one specimen sequenced in a study of beta chain features in type 1 diabetes. Isolated RNA was reverse transcribed in full, so expressed TCRB transcripts were sequenced. The repertoire was sequenced with immunoSEQ multiplex PCR; TCRdb's copy has only in-frame clones and lacks some. Here the sample spans 300,000 or so clones, approximately 8% being singletons. The sample taken for sequencing was central memory CD4+ T cells from blood. The receptor set was obtained from a young woman in good health.

This clone was observed a handful of times. V usage is TRBV19 and J usage is TRBJ1-1, with 11 nucleotides matching TRBD1. Germline CDR1 and CDR2: LNHDA and SQIVND (reference sequence). CDR3 length equals 14 residues. V lost 7 bases and J lost 4; bases outside the gene matches: 5. CDR3 region: CASNPGQGATEAFF. In nucleotides, the CDR3 is TGTGCCAGTAACCCCGGACAGGGGGCCACTGAAGCTTTCTTT.

This rearrangement joins TRBV2 to TRBJ2-7; D is perhaps TRBD2 (6 bases). The germline V and J ends were trimmed by 11 bases and 0 bases, with 11 bases remaining between them. This CDR3 has 12 amino acids. CDR1 SNHLY and CDR2 FYNNEI come from the germline V gene. The CDR3, as DNA: TGTGCCGGAGGGTGGAGCTCCTACGAGCAGTACTTC. Its translation is CAGGWSSYEQYF. Combining the CDR3 with reference TRBV2 and TRBJ2-7 gives the whole variable domain EPEVTQTPSHQVTQMGQEVILRCVPISNHLYFYWYRQILGQKVEFLVSFYNNEISEKSEIFDDQFSVERPDGSNFTLKIRSTKLEDSAMYFCAGGWSSYEQYFGPGTRLTVT.

In its sample, this clone was seen a few times. The chain employs TRBV27 and TRBJ1-1, with D unresolved. The CDR3 loop spans 13 amino acids. CDR1 is MNHEY, CDR2 SMNVEV, per germline (reference sequence). Trimming cost V 5 bases and J 3 bases, with 10 bases left between them. DNA for the CDR3: TGTGCCAGCAGTACCCGAGAGGACACTGAAGCTTTCTTT. Translated: CASSTREDTEAFF.

The J gene is TRBJ1-5, the V gene TRBV19; D is possibly TRBD1 (5 bases). The CDR3 length is 15 residues. The V end was cut by 0 bases, the J end by 2 bases, with 8 bases between. The germline V gene has CDR1 LNHDA and CDR2 SQIVND (reference sequence). CDR3 nucleotide sequence: TGTGCCAGTAGTATAGAGTGGGGGGGCAATCAGCCCCAGCATTTT. Protein: CASSIEWGGNQPQHF.

This clone showed up just a few times. This chain joins TRBV5-8 and TRBJ2-7; no definite D call. Germline assignment: CDR1 SGHTS and CDR2 YDEGEE. The V gene lost 1 base and the J gene lost 3 bases, with 8 bases spanning the gap. The CDR3 runs 13 residues. CDR3 sequence (DNA): TGTGCCAGCAGCTTGTTCTCCGGCTACGAGCAGTACTTC. As protein: CASSLFSGYEQYF. The whole variable domain, remainder taken from reference TRBV5-8 and TRBJ2-7, is EAGVTQSPTHLIKTRGQQATLRCSPISGHTSVYWYQQALGLGLQFLLWYDEGEERNRGNFPPRFSGRQFPNYSSELNVNALELEDSALYLCASSLFSGYEQYFGPGTRLTVT.

Only a few counts were recorded for this clone. The V and J genes are TRBV4-2 and TRBJ2-3, with 9 bases that match TRBD2. Trimming at V came to 2 bases and at J to 3 bases, leaving 9 bases not matched to a gene. Germline CDR1 reads LGHNA; CDR2 reads YNFKEQ. There are 17 residues in the CDR3. Written as DNA, the CDR3 is TGTGCCAGCAGCCAATCTGGTAGCGGGAGACGGACAGATACGCAGTATTTT. It specifies CASSQSGSGRRTDTQYF.

The sample holds a few counts of this clone. The V gene is TRBV11-2, the J gene TRBJ2-2; D is possibly TRBD2 (5 bases). This CDR3 region has 13 residues. The V gene's germline CDR1 is SGHAT and CDR2 FQNNGV. V lost 4 bases and J 7 bases, leaving 10 bases between the germline ends. This chain's CDR3 is CASSSREIGELFF. CDR3 coding DNA: TGTGCCAGCAGCTCCCGGGAAATCGGGGAGCTGTTTTTT.

This chain uses TRBV11-3 with TRBJ2-2; TRBD1 matches at 11 bases. CDR1 SGHNT and CDR2 YENEEA come from the germline V gene. V was clipped by 5 bases and J by 7 bases; unmatched bases: 3. This CDR3 is 14 amino acids long. CDR3 protein: CASSRDRGDGELFF. The CDR3 coding sequence is TGTGCCAGCAGCCGGGACAGGGGGGACGGGGAGCTGTTTTTT.

This clone was found once. The chain joins TRBV5-1 to TRBJ2-3; 11 nucleotides line up with TRBD2. This CDR3 has 17 amino acids. V was pared by 0 bases and J by 4 bases, with 7 bases of the junction left unmatched. Germline V lookup: CDR1 SGHRS, CDR2 YFSETQ. The CDR3 reads CASSLGLAGGVPDTQYF. The CDR3 bases are TGCGCCAGCAGCTTGGGGCTAGCGGGAGGCGTCCCAGATACGCAGTATTTT.

This clone was seen more than once but under ten times. The gene calls are TRBV27 and TRBJ2-1, with D possibly being TRBD2 (5 bases). The V end was cut by 5 bases, the J end by 6 bases, with 17 bases between. This CDR3 comprises 15 residues. Germline CDR1 reads MNHEY; CDR2 reads SMNVEV (reference sequence). The CDR3 loop is CASSLRPGLVNEQFF. The CDR3 nucleotides are TGTGCCAGCAGTCTTCGGCCAGGACTTGTCAATGAGCAGTTCTTC.

This clone turned up a few times. The V and J genes are TRBV18 and TRBJ2-2; TRBD1 is a possible D gene (5 bases). The V end was cut by 3 bases, the J end by 0 bases, with 5 bases between. This CDR3 spans 14 amino acids. Per germline, CDR1 KGHSH and CDR2 LQKENI. The CDR3 region has the DNA TGTGCCAGCTCACCGACAGCGAACACCGGGGAGCTGTTTTTT. Translating gives CASSPTANTGELFF.

This clone was counted only a few times. This chain connects TRBV7-9 to TRBJ2-5, with D possibly matching TRBD2 (5 bases). This CDR3 spans 15 amino acids. V lost 1 base and J 5 bases, leaving 14 bases between the germline ends. Germline lookup yields CDR1 SEHNR and CDR2 FQNEAQ (reference sequence). The CDR3 bases are TGTGCCAGCAGCTTAGGGGCCCGAGGGATGGAGACCCAGTACTTC. Translating gives CASSLGARGMETQYF. Full variable domain (rest looked up from reference TRBV7-9 and TRBJ2-5): DTGVSQNPRHKITKRGQNVTFRCDPISEHNRLYWYRQTLGQGPEFLTYFQNEAQLEKSRLLSDRFSAERPKGSFSTLEIQRTEQGDSAMYLCASSLGARGMETQYFGPGTRLLVL.

The table lists this clone with a few counts. DNA of the CDR3: TGTGCCAGTAGTAACACCGGGGAGCTGTTTTTT. Translation: CASSNTGELFF. The gene calls are TRBV19 and TRBJ2-2, with no clear D. The CDR3 spans 11 residues. The V gene's germline CDR1 is LNHDA and CDR2 SQIVND (reference sequence). V gave up 4 bases and J gave up 3 bases, with 0 bases separating them.

V usage is TRBV10-3 and J usage is TRBJ1-1; D remains unclear. Trimming left V 4 bases short and J 2 bases short, with 8 bases between. The CDR3 runs 13 residues. CDR1 and CDR2 from the germline V gene are ENHRY and SYGVKD. CDR3 bases: TGTGCCATCAGTGCAGGCATAAACACTGAAGCTTTCTTT. Its translation is CAISAGINTEAFF.

Note on this clone: Other DNA sequences from this sample encode an identical CDR3 as well. The V call is TRBV18, the J call TRBJ2-3, with D hard to call. This CDR3 spans 12 amino acids. Trimming removed 5 bases at V and 2 bases at J, with 5 bases between. From germline, CDR1 is KGHSH and CDR2 LQKENI. The CDR3 nucleotides read TGTGCCAGCTCAGCTGACACAGATACGCAGTATTTT. It is translated as CASSADTDTQYF. Using reference TRBV18 and TRBJ2-3 for the parts outside the CDR3, the full variable domain is NAGVMQNPRHLVRRRGQEARLRCSPMKGHSHVYWYRQLPEEGLKFMVYLQKENIIDESGMPKERFSAEFPKEGPSILRIQQVVRGDSAAYFCASSADTDTQYFGPGTRLTVL.

This sequence joins TRBV7-6 and TRBJ2-7; no definite D call. The CDR3 is 16 amino acids. Germline V CDR1 and CDR2: SGHVS, FNYEAQ. The V end was cut by 2 bases, the J end by 2 bases, with 16 bases between. The CDR3 is CASSLRMSDGPYEQYF. The CDR3 nucleotides are TGTGCCAGCAGCTTAAGGATGTCTGACGGCCCCTACGAGCAGTACTTC. Full variable domain (rest looked up from reference TRBV7-6 and TRBJ2-7): GAGVSQSPRYKVTKRGQDVALRCDPISGHVSLYWYRQALGQGPEFLTYFNYEAQQDKSGLPNDRFSAERPEGSISTLTIQRTEQRDSAMYRCASSLRMSDGPYEQYFGPGTRLTVT.

This clone showed up just a few times. The rearrangement uses TRBV28 and TRBJ2-7; unclear D gene. Trimming shortened V by 8 bases and J by 3 bases, and 8 bases separated the two germline ends. The CDR3 extends over 11 amino acids. The germline V gene encodes CDR1 MDHEN and CDR2 SYDVKM. The CDR3 nucleotides read TGTGCCAGCGGTCACGACTACGAGCAGTACTTC. This codes for CASGHDYEQYF.

This chain uses TRBV20-1 with TRBJ1-2; D remains ambiguous. The CDR3 runs to 11 residues. CDR1 is DFQATT and CDR2 is SNEGSKA in the germline V gene (reference sequence). V was cut by 4 bases and J by 2 bases, with 5 bases left in between. CDR3 protein: CSATPNYGYTF. In DNA form, the CDR3 reads TGCAGTGCTACCCCAAACTATGGCTACACCTTC.

This clone was counted at least ten times. V gene TRBV5-6 combines with J gene TRBJ1-3, with D unresolved. There are 15 residues in the CDR3. The V end was cut by 1 base, the J end by 0 bases, with 8 bases between. Germline V gene lookup returns CDR1 SGHDT and CDR2 YYEEEE. The CDR3 loop is CASSLTVNSGNTIYF. The DNA of the CDR3 is TGTGCCAGCAGCTTGACAGTTAACTCTGGAAACACCATATATTTT.

The J gene is TRBJ1-1, the V gene TRBV5-4, with D unresolved. From germline, CDR1 is SGHNT and CDR2 YYREEE (reference sequence). The V and J ends lost 10 bases and 5 bases respectively, with 18 bases between them. The CDR3 extends over 13 amino acids. CDR3: CALRNRGGTEAFF. The CDR3 nucleotides read TGTGCCCTGCGGAACCGGGGTGGAACTGAAGCTTTCTTT.